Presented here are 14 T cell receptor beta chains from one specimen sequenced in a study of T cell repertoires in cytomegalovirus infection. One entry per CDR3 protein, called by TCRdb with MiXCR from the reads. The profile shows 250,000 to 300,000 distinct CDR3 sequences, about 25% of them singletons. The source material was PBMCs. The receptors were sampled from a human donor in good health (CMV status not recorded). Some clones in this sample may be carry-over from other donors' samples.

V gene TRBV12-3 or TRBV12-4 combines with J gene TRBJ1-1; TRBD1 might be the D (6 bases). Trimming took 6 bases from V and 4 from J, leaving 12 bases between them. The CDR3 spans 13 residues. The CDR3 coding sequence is TGTGCCAGCAGCCAAACAGGGATCACTGAAGCTTTCTTT. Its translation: CASSQTGITEAFF.

CDR3 sequence reads: CASSSTKVALTDTQYF. The CDR3 DNA reads as TGTGCCAGCAGCTCCACCAAGGTCGCCCTCACAGATACGCAGTATTTT. The rearrangement uses TRBV5-5 and TRBJ2-3; no clear D. Germline lookup yields CDR1 SGHKS and CDR2 YYEKEE (reference sequence). The ends were cut back, 3 bases at V and 2 bases at J, with 16 bases in the middle. This CDR3 is 16 amino acids long.

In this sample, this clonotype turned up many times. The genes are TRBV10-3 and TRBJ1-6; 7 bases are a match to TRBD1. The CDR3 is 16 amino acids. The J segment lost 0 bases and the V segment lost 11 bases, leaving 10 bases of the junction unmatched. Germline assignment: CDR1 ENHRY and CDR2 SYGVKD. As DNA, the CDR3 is TGTGCCGGCTCTTCGGGACAGAGCTCCTATAATTCACCCCTCCACTTT. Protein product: CAGSSGQSSYNSPLHF.

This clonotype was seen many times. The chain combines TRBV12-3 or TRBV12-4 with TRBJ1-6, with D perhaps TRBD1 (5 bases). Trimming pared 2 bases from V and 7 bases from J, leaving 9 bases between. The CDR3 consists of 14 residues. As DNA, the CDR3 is TGTGCCAGCAGTTTAAATGGGGGGAATTCACCCCTCCACTTT. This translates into CASSLNGGNSPLHF.

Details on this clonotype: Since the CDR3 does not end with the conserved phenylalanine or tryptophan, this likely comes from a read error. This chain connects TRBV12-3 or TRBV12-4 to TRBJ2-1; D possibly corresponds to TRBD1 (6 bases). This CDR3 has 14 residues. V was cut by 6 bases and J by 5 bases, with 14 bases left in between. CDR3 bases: TGTGCCAGCAGGGCAACACCAGGGGACAATGAGCAGTTCTTA. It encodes CASRATPGDNEQFL.

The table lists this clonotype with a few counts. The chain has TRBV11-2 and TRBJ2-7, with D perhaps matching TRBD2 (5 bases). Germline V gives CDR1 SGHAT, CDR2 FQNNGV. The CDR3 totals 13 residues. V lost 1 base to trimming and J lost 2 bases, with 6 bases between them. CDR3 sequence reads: CASSLVLAYEQYF. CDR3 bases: TGTGCCAGCAGCTTAGTACTAGCCTACGAGCAGTACTTC.

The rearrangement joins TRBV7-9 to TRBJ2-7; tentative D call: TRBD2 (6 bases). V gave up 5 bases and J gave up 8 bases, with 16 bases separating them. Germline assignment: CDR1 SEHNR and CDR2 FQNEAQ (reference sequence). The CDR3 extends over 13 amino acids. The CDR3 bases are TGTGCCAGCAGCACCCGGGACGGCGGGAAGCAGTACGTC. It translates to CASSTRDGGKQYV.

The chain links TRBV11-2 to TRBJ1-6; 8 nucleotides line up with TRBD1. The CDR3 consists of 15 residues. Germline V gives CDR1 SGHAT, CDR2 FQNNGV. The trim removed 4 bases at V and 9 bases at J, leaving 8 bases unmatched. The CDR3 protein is CASSSVRDRPSPLHF. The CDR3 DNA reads TGTGCCAGCAGCTCAGTGCGGGACAGGCCTTCACCCCTCCACTTT.

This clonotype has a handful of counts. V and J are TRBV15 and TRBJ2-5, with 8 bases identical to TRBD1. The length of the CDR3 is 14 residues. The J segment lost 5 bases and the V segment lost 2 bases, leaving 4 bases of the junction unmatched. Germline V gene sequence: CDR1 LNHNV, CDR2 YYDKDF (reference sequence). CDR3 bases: TGTGCCACCAGCAGAAGACAGGGGCTTGAGACCCAGTACTTC. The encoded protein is CATSRRQGLETQYF.

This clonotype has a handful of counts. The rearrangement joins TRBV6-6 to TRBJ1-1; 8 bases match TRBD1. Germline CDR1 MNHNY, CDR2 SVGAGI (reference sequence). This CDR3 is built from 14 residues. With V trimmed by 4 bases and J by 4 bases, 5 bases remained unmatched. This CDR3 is CASSSRTGTTEAFF. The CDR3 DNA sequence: TGTGCCAGCAGTTCAAGGACAGGGACCACTGAAGCTTTCTTT.

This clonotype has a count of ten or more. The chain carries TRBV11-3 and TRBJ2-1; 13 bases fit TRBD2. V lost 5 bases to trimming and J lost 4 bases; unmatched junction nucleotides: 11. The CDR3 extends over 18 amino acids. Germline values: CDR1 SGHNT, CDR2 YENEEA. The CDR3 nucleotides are TGTGCCAGCAGCCGGACTAGCGGGAGCAGTCCCCCTTACAATGAGCAGTTCTTC. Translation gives CASSRTSGSSPPYNEQFF. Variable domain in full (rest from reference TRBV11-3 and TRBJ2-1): EAGVVQSPRYKIIEKKQPVAFWCNPISGHNTLYWYLQNLGQGPELLIRYENEEAVDDSQLPKDRFSAERLKGVDSTLKIQPAELGDSAVYLCASSRTSGSSPPYNEQFFGPGTRLTVL.

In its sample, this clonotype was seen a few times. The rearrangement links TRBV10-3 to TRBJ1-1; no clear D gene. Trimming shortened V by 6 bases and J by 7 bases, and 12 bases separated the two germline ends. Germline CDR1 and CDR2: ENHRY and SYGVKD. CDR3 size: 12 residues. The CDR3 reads CAISPTADEAFF. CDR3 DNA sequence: TGTGCCATCAGCCCTACGGCGGATGAAGCTTTCTTT.

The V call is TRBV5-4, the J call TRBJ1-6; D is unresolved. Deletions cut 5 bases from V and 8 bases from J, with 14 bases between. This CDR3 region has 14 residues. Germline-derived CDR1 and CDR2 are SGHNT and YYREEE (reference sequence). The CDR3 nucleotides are TGTGCCAGCAGTCTAGGGCTCGGAGATTCACCCCTCCACTTT. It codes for CASSLGLGDSPLHF.

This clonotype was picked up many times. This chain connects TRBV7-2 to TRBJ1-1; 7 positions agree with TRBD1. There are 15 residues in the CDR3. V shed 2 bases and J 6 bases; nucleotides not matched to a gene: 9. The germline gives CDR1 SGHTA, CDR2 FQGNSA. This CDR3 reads CASSLPTGAGSEAFF. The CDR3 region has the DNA TGTGCCAGCAGCTTACCAACAGGGGCGGGGTCTGAAGCTTTCTTT.